The 28 T cell receptor beta chains below come from one sample, sequenced in a study of blood T cell repertoires in COVID-19. TCRdb keeps only in-frame clones here, not all; method: immunoSEQ multiplex PCR. The data hold under 450,000 clones, with about nine tenths observed a single time. The sample comprised peripheral blood. The receptors were gathered from a woman aged 40 to 55 with COVID-19, enrolled during active disease.

J is TRBJ2-4 and V is TRBV7-2, with 9 bases identical to TRBD2. CDR3 length equals 17 residues. V was pared by 1 base and J by 0 bases, with 4 bases of the junction left unmatched. Germline loops: CDR1 SGHTA, CDR2 FQGNSA. The CDR3: CASSLVSLAGAKNIQYF. The CDR3 coding sequence is TGTGCCAGCAGCTTAGTCTCACTAGCGGGAGCCAAAAACATTCAGTACTTC. The full variable domain, in which reference TRBV7-2 and TRBJ2-4 provide the parts outside the CDR3, is GAGVSQSPSNKVTEKGKDVELRCDPISGHTALYWYRQSLGQGLEFLIYFQGNSAPDKSGLPSDRFSAERTGGSVSTLTIQRTQQEDSAVYLCASSLVSLAGAKNIQYFGAGTRLSVL.

The CDR3: CASSLSLAGGEQFF. As DNA, the CDR3 is TGCGCCAGCAGCTTGAGTCTAGCGGGAGGTGAGCAGTTCTTC. This chain joins TRBV5-1 and TRBJ2-1; 11 bases are a match to TRBD2. V was pared by 1 base and J by 9 bases, with 3 bases of the junction left unmatched. CDR3 size: 14 residues. From germline, CDR1 is SGHRS and CDR2 YFSETQ.

The chain links TRBV28 to TRBJ2-2, with 12 nucleotides matching TRBD2. The CDR3 is 16 residues long. V was pared by 7 bases and J by 6 bases, with 9 bases of the junction left unmatched. CDR1 is MDHEN, CDR2 SYDVKM, per germline. The CDR3 sequence is CASTLGLAGGSGELFF. CDR3 DNA: TGTGCCAGCACATTGGGACTAGCGGGTGGTTCCGGGGAGCTGTTTTTT.

The chain couples TRBV19 to TRBJ1-1, with a possible D match to TRBD1 (6 bases). CDR1 is LNHDA, CDR2 SQIVND, per germline (reference sequence). This CDR3 contains 13 residues. Deletions cut 8 bases from V and 0 bases from J, with 10 bases between. The CDR3 loop is CASGRGMNTEAFF. CDR3 bases: TGTGCCAGTGGCAGGGGCATGAACACTGAAGCTTTCTTT.

The chain recombines TRBV5-1 with TRBJ1-2; tentatively, D is TRBD1 (6 bases). CDR1 is SGHRS and CDR2 is YFSETQ in the germline V gene. The CDR3 length is 13 residues. Trimming removed 1 base from V and 5 bases from J, with 9 bases in between. The CDR3 loop reads CASSLRTEYGYTF. The CDR3 DNA reads as TGCGCCAGCAGCTTGAGGACAGAGTATGGCTACACCTTC.

This chain connects TRBV7-2 to TRBJ2-5; TRBD2 matches at 7 bases. Germline V lookup: CDR1 SGHTA, CDR2 FQGNSA. The CDR3 consists of 16 residues. Trimming removed 5 bases from V and 1 base from J; junction bases left unmatched: 10. The CDR3 loop is CASSLEGAGVQETQYF. The DNA of the CDR3 is TGTGCCAGCAGCCTAGAAGGGGCGGGAGTCCAAGAGACCCAGTACTTC. Filled out from reference TRBV7-2 and TRBJ2-5, the complete variable domain reads GAGVSQSPSNKVTEKGKDVELRCDPISGHTALYWYRQSLGQGLEFLIYFQGNSAPDKSGLPSDRFSAERTGGSVSTLTIQRTQQEDSAVYLCASSLEGAGVQETQYFGPGTRLLVL.

This clone was seen a few times. The chain has TRBV18 and TRBJ2-7, with 9 bases matching TRBD2. V was pared by 1 base and J by 2 bases, with 3 bases of the junction left unmatched. The CDR3 is made up of 15 amino acids. Germline CDR1 KGHSH, CDR2 LQKENI. The CDR3 is CASSPLAGDAYEQYF. CDR3 nucleotide sequence: TGTGCCAGCTCACCACTAGCGGGGGATGCCTACGAGCAGTACTTC.

The chain links TRBV7-9 to TRBJ1-3; 11 nucleotides match TRBD1. Germline V CDR1 and CDR2: SEHNR, FQNEAQ (reference sequence). J lost 0 bases, V lost 5 bases, and 6 bases had no gene match. The CDR3 is made up of 17 amino acids. CDR3 DNA sequence: TGTGCCAGCAGCCCTTGGACAGGGGGCATCTCTGGAAACACCATATATTTT. This gives the protein CASSPWTGGISGNTIYF.

The chain combines TRBV28 with TRBJ1-1; D perhaps matches TRBD1 (5 bases). There are 16 residues in the CDR3. CDR1 MDHEN and CDR2 SYDVKM come from the germline V gene. Between the trimmed V and J ends, which lost 5 bases and 6 bases, there was a span of 22 bases. The CDR3 sequence is CASSHPDGGSISEAFF. The CDR3 DNA follows: TGTGCCAGCAGTCACCCCGATGGGGGGTCCATCTCTGAAGCTTTCTTT.

Remarks on this clone: Other DNA sequences within the sample encode an identical CDR3. CDR3 sequence reads: CASSLQGGDTEAFF. CDR3 nucleotide sequence: TGTGCCAGCTCACTACAGGGTGGAGACACTGAAGCTTTCTTT. The rearrangement joins TRBV18 to TRBJ1-1; maybe TRBD1 (6 bases). Trimming pared 4 bases from V and 3 bases from J, leaving 12 bases between. CDR3 size: 14 residues. CDR1 KGHSH and CDR2 LQKENI come from the germline V gene.

The chain links TRBV7-2 to TRBJ1-2; 7 bases line up with TRBD1. The V segment lost 1 base and the J segment 8 bases; nucleotides outside the gene matches: 7. Germline assignment: CDR1 SGHTA and CDR2 FQGNSA. The CDR3 has 14 residues. The CDR3 here is CASSLGGDSEGYTF. CDR3 coding DNA: TGTGCCAGCAGCTTAGGTGGGGACAGTGAAGGCTACACCTTC.

The V call is TRBV19, the J call TRBJ2-4; a weak D match, TRBD1 (6 bases). The germline V and J ends were trimmed by 3 bases and 0 bases, with 18 bases remaining between them. CDR1 is LNHDA and CDR2 is SQIVND in the germline V gene (reference sequence). This CDR3 has 18 amino acids. CDR3 amino acids: CASSIRQAWGRAKNIQYF. CDR3 DNA: TGTGCCAGTAGTATTCGACAGGCCTGGGGTAGAGCCAAAAACATTCAGTACTTC.

The chain is built from TRBV18 and TRBJ1-1; D gene uncertain. The CDR3 is made up of 16 amino acids. Deletions cut 2 bases from V and 1 base from J, with 14 bases between. The germline gives CDR1 KGHSH, CDR2 LQKENI. Written as DNA, the CDR3 is TGTGCCAGCTCACCAAAAGTGGAGTCGCCGAACACTGAAGCTTTCTTT. Amino acids: CASSPKVESPNTEAFF.

As for this clone: Other DNA sequences in the sample encode the same CDR3. The chain combines TRBV4-3 with TRBJ1-1; 7 bases align to TRBD1. This CDR3 is built from 15 residues. Germline CDR1 and CDR2: LGHNA and YSLEER. J was trimmed by 1 base and V by 4 bases; bases with no gene match: 6. The CDR3 is CASSLSGTANTEAFF. CDR3 DNA: TGCGCCAGCAGCCTCTCCGGGACAGCGAACACTGAAGCTTTCTTT.

This chain connects TRBV9 to TRBJ2-5; TRBD1 might be the D (7 bases). Germline CDR1 and CDR2: SGDLS and YYNGEE. The length of the CDR3 is 15 residues. V lost 4 bases to trimming and J lost 3 bases, with 16 bases between them. The CDR3 bases are TGTGCCAGCAGCCCAAGGGGGGACAGTGAAGAGACCCAGTACTTC. The encoded protein is CASSPRGDSEETQYF.

This clone was recorded only once. This chain joins TRBV28 and TRBJ2-7; no firm D call. Germline V CDR1 and CDR2: MDHEN, SYDVKM. V was cut by 3 bases and J by 4 bases, with 16 bases left in between. This CDR3 spans 15 amino acids. DNA for the CDR3: TGTGCCAGCAGTTTGTCCCAGGCGCTCGGATACGAGCAGTACTTC. Protein product: CASSLSQALGYEQYF.

The chain carries TRBV2 and TRBJ2-3; TRBD1 agrees at 8 bases. Per germline, CDR1 SNHLY and CDR2 FYNNEI. The trim removed 1 base at V and 10 bases at J, leaving 4 bases unmatched. The CDR3 extends over 13 amino acids. CDR3 nucleotide sequence: TGTGCCAGCAGTGAAGGGGCGGACAGGGCGCAGTATTTT. This encodes CASSEGADRAQYF.

As DNA, the CDR3 is TGTGCCAGCAGCTCAGGGGGAGGTCAGCCCCAGCATTTT. It translates to CASSSGGGQPQHF. The chain carries TRBV9 and TRBJ1-5; 7 bases align to TRBD1. The J segment lost 6 bases and the V segment lost 4 bases, leaving 4 bases of the junction unmatched. Germline lookup yields CDR1 SGDLS and CDR2 YYNGEE. The CDR3 loop spans 13 amino acids.

This chain connects TRBV19 to TRBJ1-2; 7 nucleotides line up with TRBD1. CDR3 length equals 13 residues. V was pared by 3 bases and J by 2 bases, with 0 bases of the junction left unmatched. Germline V gene data show CDR1 as LNHDA and CDR2 as SQIVND (reference sequence). This CDR3 reads CASSMGQNYGYTF. The CDR3 DNA is TGTGCCAGTAGTATGGGACAGAACTATGGCTACACCTTC.

The J gene is TRBJ2-7, the V gene TRBV5-1, with D perhaps TRBD2 (6 bases). The CDR3 spans 12 residues. Trimming removed 7 bases at V and 3 bases at J, with 11 bases between. Germline values: CDR1 SGHRS, CDR2 YFSETQ. CDR3 sequence reads: CASGVEGYEQYF. The CDR3 bases are TGCGCCAGCGGGGTGGAGGGCTACGAGCAGTACTTC.

The chain uses TRBV27 and TRBJ2-2; 7 positions match TRBD2. The germline V gene has CDR1 MNHEY and CDR2 SMNVEV (reference sequence). This CDR3 comprises 15 residues. V shed 6 bases and J 4 bases; nucleotides not matched to a gene: 8. The CDR3 loop reads CASRPTSVSTGELFF. CDR3 nucleotides: TGTGCCAGCAGACCAACTAGCGTTTCCACCGGGGAGCTGTTTTTT.

The V call is TRBV7-3, the J call TRBJ2-3, with 9 bases that match TRBD1. CDR1 SGHTA and CDR2 FQGTGA come from the germline V gene. Trimming cost V 5 bases and J 5 bases; bases outside gene matches: 2. The CDR3 runs to 13 residues. The CDR3 coding sequence is TGTGCCAGCAGCCCGACAGGGGGAGATACGCAGTATTTT. Translated, it gives CASSPTGGDTQYF.

The rearrangement links TRBV27 to TRBJ2-7; 7 positions match TRBD1. The CDR3 length is 15 residues. Germline CDR1 MNHEY, CDR2 SMNVEV (reference sequence). Trimming cost V 2 bases and J 7 bases; bases outside gene matches: 11. As DNA, the CDR3 is TGTGCCAGCAGTTTACACTCGGGACAGTCAGGGGAGCAGTACTTC. It translates to CASSLHSGQSGEQYF.

The chain combines TRBV11-2 with TRBJ1-1; 10 positions match TRBD1. This CDR3 has 14 amino acids. Germline V lookup: CDR1 SGHAT, CDR2 FQNNGV. J gave up 9 bases and V 4 bases, and 8 bases lay outside the gene matches. The CDR3 nucleotides are TGTGCCAGCAGCTCGACAGGGGGCCCCTTGAAAGCTTTCTTT. It codes for CASSSTGGPLKAFF.

With regard to this clone: The identical CDR3 is also encoded by other nucleotide sequences in the sample. The chain recombines TRBV7-2 with TRBJ1-5; D is unclear. CDR3 length: 15 amino acids. Trimming shortened V by 1 base and J by 1 base, and 8 bases separated the two germline ends. Germline CDR1 reads SGHTA; CDR2 reads FQGNSA. The CDR3 loop reads CASSLGGPSNQPQHF. CDR3 in DNA: TGTGCCAGCAGCTTAGGAGGCCCCAGCAATCAGCCCCAGCATTTT.

This sequence joins TRBV28 and TRBJ1-6; the match to TRBD1 covers 8 bases. The germline CDR1 and CDR2 sequences are MDHEN and SYDVKM. This CDR3 has 18 residues. The ends lost 1 base at V and 5 bases at J; junction bases unmatched: 10. The CDR3, as DNA: TGTGCCAGCAGTTTATCTGCCGCCAGGGGGCTCAATAATTCACCCCTCCACTTT. Protein sequence: CASSLSAARGLNNSPLHF.

Concerning this clone itself: The junction shows a germline mismatch at one end, possibly a read error. The rearrangement uses TRBV27 and TRBJ2-7; 11 bases fit TRBD2. Per germline, CDR1 MNHEY and CDR2 SMNVEV (reference sequence). This CDR3 is 13 amino acids long. CDR3 amino acids: CASSGTSGSRLDF. The CDR3 DNA sequence: TGTGCCAGCAGTGGGACTAGCGGCTCCAGGCTGGACTTC.

The chain recombines TRBV28 with TRBJ1-5, with 10 bases that match TRBD1. Germline values: CDR1 MDHEN, CDR2 SYDVKM. With 4 bases clipped from V and 7 bases from J, the junction kept 7 bases outside the gene matches. The CDR3 is 15 residues long. The CDR3 spells CASSSGTGVGQPQHF. CDR3 bases: TGTGCCAGCAGTTCCGGGACAGGGGTGGGCCAGCCCCAGCATTTT.